Below are 5 T cell receptor beta chains sequenced from a single sample in a study of cytomegalovirus exposure and HLA in healthy donors. Data came from immunoSEQ multiplex PCR; TCRdb stores just in-frame clones and leaves some out. The sample gives 250,000 or so clones, 80% to 90% of which show up once; 2.6% is in the top ten. The sample consisted of PBMCs. The receptors come from a man younger than 35 in good health and CMV-seronegative.

The chain is built from TRBV27 and TRBJ2-7; perhaps TRBD2 as D (6 bases). The CDR3 runs 17 residues. V lost 5 bases, J lost 6 bases, and 26 bases lay in between. Germline V gene sequence: CDR1 MNHEY, CDR2 SMNVEV (reference sequence). The CDR3 sequence is CASSTLKGGIAGSEQYF. The CDR3 DNA reads as TGTGCCAGCAGTACCCTCAAGGGCGGGATTGCTGGTTCCGAGCAGTACTTC.

V gene TRBV5-6 combines with J gene TRBJ2-7, with 8 bases fitting TRBD2. With 4 bases clipped from V and 3 bases from J, the junction kept 6 bases outside the gene matches. The germline CDR1 and CDR2 sequences are SGHDT and YYEEEE. The CDR3 totals 14 residues. CDR3 nucleotide sequence: TGTGCCAGCAGCCCGGGGGGGACAAGCTACGAGCAGTACTTC. It codes for CASSPGGTSYEQYF. Drawing the rest from reference TRBV5-6 and TRBJ2-7, the complete variable domain is DAGVTQSPTHLIKTRGQQVTLRCSPKSGHDTVSWYQQALGQGPQFIFQYYEEEERQRGNFPDRFSGHQFPNYSSELNVNALLLGDSALYLCASSPGGTSYEQYFGPGTRLTVT.

Here the CDR3 reads CASSLLRRGTEAFF. Written as DNA, the CDR3 is TGTGCCAGCAGCTTGCTTAGGCGGGGCACTGAAGCTTTCTTT. The V and J genes are TRBV5-6 and TRBJ1-1; D uncertain. V dropped 1 base and J dropped 4 bases, with 11 bases sitting between them. The CDR3 is 14 amino acids. CDR1 SGHDT and CDR2 YYEEEE come from the germline V gene.

The V gene is TRBV11-2, the J gene TRBJ2-6; D is ambiguous. V was shortened by 3 bases and J by 1 base, with 16 bases between the two germline ends. Germline CDR1 and CDR2: SGHAT and FQNNGV. The CDR3 runs to 18 residues. CDR3 bases: TGTGCCAGCAGCTTCCAAACTACGACTGTTTCTGGGGCCAACGTCCTGACTTTC. Its protein product is CASSFQTTTVSGANVLTF.

V is TRBV28 and J is TRBJ2-7; TRBD2 agrees at 7 bases. Germline CDR1 reads MDHEN; CDR2 reads SYDVKM. Losses at the gene ends were 5 bases for V and 1 base for J; bases not matched to a gene: 11. The CDR3 loop spans 16 amino acids. The CDR3 loop is CASSPGGGLDSYEQYF. The CDR3 DNA is TGTGCCAGCAGTCCGGGGGGTGGACTGGATTCCTACGAGCAGTACTTC.